These T cell receptor beta chains were read from a single sample in a study of blood T cell repertoires in COVID-19. Method: immunoSEQ multiplex PCR; TCRdb's copy keeps in-frame clones and lacks some. The repertoire holds just over 15,000 clones, with about 86% as singletons. Source material: peripheral blood. Receptors were obtained from a human donor in a cohort sampled during active COVID-19. The conserved cysteine and the conserved F or W are not part of the CDR3 here. Clone size is stated in some rows and not others, as once, few, many or a class when expanded.

>TRBJ2-5|TRBV9|once
ASSVGAGGPVGETQY
>TRBJ1-3|TRBV5-6|-
ASSLRAGNTIY
>TRBJ2-7|TRBV23-1|-
AKGTGPSYEQY
>TRBJ2-7|TRBV28|-
ASRMRQFYEQY
>TRBJ2-1|TRBV11-3|-
ASSLGDTFYNEQF
>TRBJ2-7|TRBV18|-
ASSPPQRSYEQY
>TRBJ2-1|TRBV19|-
ASRPSGSYNEQF
>TRBJ1-2|TRBV9|-
ASSVVGGGGYT
>TRBJ1-2|TRBV3-1/TRBV3-2|-
ASSPGQGVGGYT
>TRBJ2-2|TRBV7-9|few
ASSPRAVNTGELF
>TRBJ1-5|TRBV3-1/TRBV3-2|few
ASGQGDQPQH
>TRBJ2-3|TRBV5-1|-
ASSLGGGTVTDTQY
>TRBJ2-5|TRBV4-1|-
ASSLTAEETQY
>TRBJ2-5|TRBV11-3|-
ASSLDQRLAGDQETQY
>TRBJ1-1|TRBV5-6|-
ASSFELNTEAF
>TRBJ2-7|TRBV5-4|-
ASSFRSTSGYEQY
>TRBJ2-5|TRBV11-1|-
ASSSTGRETQY
>TRBJ1-2|TRBV18|-
ASSKTGLDPENGYT
>TRBJ2-2|TRBV20-1|-
SASRSSGRVLDTGELF
>TRBJ2-7|TRBV5-1|once
ASSEEPSGSSYEQY
>TRBJ2-2|TRBV12-3/TRBV12-4|-
ATGANTGELF
>TRBJ1-1|TRBV5-5|-
ASSQGGPEAF
>TRBJ1-1|TRBV10-1|-
ASSAQGSDTEAF
>TRBJ1-6|TRBV25-1|-
ASSDVTGNSPLH
>TRBJ1-1|TRBV12-3/TRBV12-4|-
ASSLGRQGEAF
>TRBJ1-2|TRBV7-2|-
ASSLGSRGQGNYGYT
>TRBJ2-3|TRBV28|few
ASSFRRLAVPAARDTQY
>TRBJ2-2|TRBV4-3|-
ASSQAAGADTGELF
>TRBJ2-5|TRBV4-2|-
ASSPGTSILETQY
>TRBJ2-6|TRBV15|-
ATSDRGLTSSGANVLT
>TRBJ2-1|TRBV28|-
ASRPGHSYNEQF
>TRBJ1-2|TRBV6-5|few
ASRRDSGIGGYT
>TRBJ2-3|TRBV27|-
ASSLSGTSGADTQY
>TRBJ2-7|TRBV28|-
ASSLSPTYEQY
>TRBJ1-5|TRBV7-2|once
ASSSRQGAGNQPQH
>TRBJ1-4|TRBV20-1|-
SPRANEKLF
>TRBJ2-1|TRBV5-4|-
ASNPSGVSPSSYNEQF
>TRBJ1-1|TRBV4-3|-
ASSQYNRGAGGTEAF
>TRBJ2-3|TRBV27|-
ASSLQDPSTDTQY
>TRBJ2-3|TRBV7-9|-
ATILGSTDTQY
>TRBJ2-7|TRBV7-2|-
ASSLEGWGGQGYEQY
>TRBJ1-1|TRBV3-1/TRBV3-2|-
ASSQGLRNTEAF
>TRBJ2-7|TRBV28|-
ASSFISRDSYEQY
>TRBJ1-6|TRBV11-2|-
VSSAGQGNSPLH
>TRBJ1-2|TRBV28|once
ASQGAGENYGYT
>TRBJ2-1|TRBV28|-
ASSLPATSGRYNEQF
>TRBJ2-2|TRBV12-3/TRBV12-4|-
ASSLVLGELF
>TRBJ2-5|TRBV5-6|-
ASSSSGGVWETQY
>TRBJ2-2|TRBV19|-
ASSIVLEIMNTGELF
>TRBJ2-3|TRBV10-2|-
ASSDLAGVGDTQY
>TRBJ1-1|TRBV4-3|-
ASSQERGQHEAF
>TRBJ2-7|TRBV18|-
ASSIGQGMGEQY
>TRBJ2-1|TRBV3-1/TRBV3-2|-
ASSQGGTSGGGEQF
>TRBJ2-6|TRBV21-1|-
ASSNSGTGSFFLSGANVLT
>TRBJ2-3|TRBV19|-
ASSMTSLADTQY
>TRBJ2-7|TRBV6-6|-
AIGLGQGNHEQY
>TRBJ2-4|TRBV6-2/TRBV6-3|-
ASSIQGLAKNIQY
>TRBJ2-7|TRBV11-2|-
ASSLNYGLAGPEQY
>TRBJ2-7|TRBV11-2|-
ASSWTSGGSSSYEQY